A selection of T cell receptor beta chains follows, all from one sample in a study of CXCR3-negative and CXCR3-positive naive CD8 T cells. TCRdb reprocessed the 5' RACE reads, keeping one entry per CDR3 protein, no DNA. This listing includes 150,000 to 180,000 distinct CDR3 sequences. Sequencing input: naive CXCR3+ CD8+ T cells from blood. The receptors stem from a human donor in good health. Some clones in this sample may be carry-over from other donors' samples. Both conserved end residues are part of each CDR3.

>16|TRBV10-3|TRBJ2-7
CAISEYGLAEDYEQYF
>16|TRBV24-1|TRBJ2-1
CATSDLSAGSYNEQFF
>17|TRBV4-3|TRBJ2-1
CASSQVLVREIGNEQFF
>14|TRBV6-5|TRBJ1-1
CASSYSFGNTEAFF
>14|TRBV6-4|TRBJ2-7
CASSGGRGRDEQYF
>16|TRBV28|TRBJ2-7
CASSYPPGQRTYEQYF
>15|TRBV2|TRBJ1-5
CASREGTGGNQPQHF
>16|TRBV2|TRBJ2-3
CASSPRTSGSADTQYF
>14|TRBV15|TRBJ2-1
CATSKAGPYNEQFF
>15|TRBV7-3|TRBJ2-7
CASSLNPGAPYEQYF
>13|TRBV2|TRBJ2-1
CASSEDPDIEQFF
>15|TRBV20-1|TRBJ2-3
CSARDEVPGADTQYF
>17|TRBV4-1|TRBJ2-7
CASSRGPPGTVEDEQYF
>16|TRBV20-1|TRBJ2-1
CSARDLTSGSYNEQFF
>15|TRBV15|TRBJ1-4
CATSTGGATNEKLFF
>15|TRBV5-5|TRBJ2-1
CASSPGTSGSNEQFF
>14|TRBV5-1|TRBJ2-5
CASSYGVGQETQYF
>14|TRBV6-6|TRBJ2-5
CASSHGAEGETQYF
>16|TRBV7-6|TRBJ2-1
CASSLVEGDSYSEQFF
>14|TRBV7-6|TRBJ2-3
CASSPGTSSDTQYF
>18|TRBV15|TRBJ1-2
CATSRERIQISFNYGYTF
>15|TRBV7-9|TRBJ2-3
CASSPTSGVTDTQYF
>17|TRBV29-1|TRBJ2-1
CSVGPAGEPRPYNEQFF
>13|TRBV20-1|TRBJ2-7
CSARGDRGREQYF
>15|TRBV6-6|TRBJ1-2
CASNKNRDGNYGYTF
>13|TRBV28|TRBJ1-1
CASREELNTVAFF
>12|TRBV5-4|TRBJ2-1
CASSSSDNEQFF
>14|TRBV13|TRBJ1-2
CASSSNRVRYGYTF
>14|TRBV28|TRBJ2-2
CASRPGQGTGELFF
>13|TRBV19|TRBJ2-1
CASSTSTSDEQFF
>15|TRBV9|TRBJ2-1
CASSVGGRGSNEQFF
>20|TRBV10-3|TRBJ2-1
CAISERQGVRRGRTYNEQFF
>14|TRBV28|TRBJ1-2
CASRSTGTDYGYTF
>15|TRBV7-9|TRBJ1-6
CASSETGGYNSPLHF
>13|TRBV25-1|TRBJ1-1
CASSVRGYNEAFF
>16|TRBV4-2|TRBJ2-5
CASSQEESGPSETQYF
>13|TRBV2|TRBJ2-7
CASAGESSCEQYF
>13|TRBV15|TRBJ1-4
CAVKGQPYEKLFF
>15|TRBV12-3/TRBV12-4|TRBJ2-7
CASSLAFWNSYEQYF
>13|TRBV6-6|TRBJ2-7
CASSYGVSYEQYF
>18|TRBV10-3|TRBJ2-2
CAIRPSAGGRASTGELFF
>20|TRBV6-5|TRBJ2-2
CASSQPGQGTKWSNTGELFF
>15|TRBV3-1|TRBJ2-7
CASSFPGQGEDEQYF
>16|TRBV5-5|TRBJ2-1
CASSLDHLSSYNEQFF
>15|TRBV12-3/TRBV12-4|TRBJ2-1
CASSLSVTGYNEQFF
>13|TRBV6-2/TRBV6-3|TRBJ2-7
CASYGAGSYEQYF
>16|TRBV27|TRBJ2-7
CASSLEGGETSYEQYF
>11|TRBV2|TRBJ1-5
CASSVSQPQHF
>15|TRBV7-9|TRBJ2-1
CASSWDSRSYNEQFF
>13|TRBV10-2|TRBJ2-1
CASSEGVHNEQFF
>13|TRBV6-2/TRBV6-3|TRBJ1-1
CASEGQMNTEAFF
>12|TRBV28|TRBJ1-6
CASSSGNSPLHF
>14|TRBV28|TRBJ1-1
CASSFTRVATKAFF
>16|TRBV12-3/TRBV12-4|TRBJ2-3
CATPPDLAGSTDTQYF
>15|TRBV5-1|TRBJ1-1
CASSWTGVMNTEAFF